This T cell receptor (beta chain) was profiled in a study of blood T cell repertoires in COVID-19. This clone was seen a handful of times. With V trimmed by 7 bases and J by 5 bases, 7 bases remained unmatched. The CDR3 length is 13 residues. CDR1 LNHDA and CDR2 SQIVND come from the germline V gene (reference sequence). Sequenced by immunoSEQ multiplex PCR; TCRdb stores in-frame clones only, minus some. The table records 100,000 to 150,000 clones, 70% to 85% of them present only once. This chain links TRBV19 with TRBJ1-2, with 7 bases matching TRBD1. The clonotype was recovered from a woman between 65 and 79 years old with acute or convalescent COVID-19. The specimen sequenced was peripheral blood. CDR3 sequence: CASIGGGGYGYTF. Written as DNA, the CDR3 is TGTGCCAGTATCGGAGGGGGCGGATATGGCTACACCTTC.